These 3 T cell receptor beta chains were all obtained from the same sample, sequenced in a study of blood T cell repertoires in COVID-19. Libraries were prepared by immunoSEQ multiplex PCR; TCRdb keeps only in-frame clonotypes and omits some of them. The table records approximately 440,000 clones, roughly 87% of them present only once. Sequencing was done on a sample of PBMCs or T cells enriched from blood (not recorded which). The receptors shown here come from a man younger than 35 who had recovered from COVID-19.

The J gene is TRBJ2-7, the V gene TRBV28, with D maybe TRBD1 (5 bases). The CDR3 loop spans 12 amino acids. V was pared by 4 bases and J by 6 bases, with 10 bases between. Germline values: CDR1 MDHEN, CDR2 SYDVKM. CDR3 loop: CASSSTELEQYF. The CDR3, as DNA: TGTGCCAGCAGTTCGACAGAACTCGAGCAGTACTTC.

V is TRBV4-1 and J is TRBJ2-3, with 7 nucleotides matching TRBD2. V was pared by 4 bases and J by 2 bases, with 12 bases of the junction left unmatched. In germline, CDR1 is MGHRA, CDR2 YSYEKL. CDR3 length: 17 amino acids. The CDR3 sequence: CASSPTTTGTNTDTQYF. Written as DNA, the CDR3 is TGCGCCAGCAGCCCGACGACAACCGGGACTAACACAGATACGCAGTATTTT.

The chain is built from TRBV9 and TRBJ1-4, with 8 bases that match TRBD1. Germline CDR1 is SGDLS and CDR2 is YYNGEE. This CDR3 is built from 14 residues. V shed 2 bases, J shed 5 bases, and the junction held 2 bases outside the gene matches. This CDR3 reads CASSVYRGNEKLFF. Here the CDR3 DNA reads TGTGCCAGCAGCGTTTACAGGGGGAATGAAAAACTGTTTTTT.